This T cell receptor beta chain stems from a study of cytotoxic CD8 clonotypes in ibrutinib-treated CLL. The wider study: Mean values per sample were roughly 250,000 productive templates and tens of thousands of productive rearrangements.

The V and J ends lost 1 base and 5 bases respectively, with 6 bases between them. Germline values: CDR1 SGHTA, CDR2 FQGNSA. The CDR3 extends over 13 amino acids. TCRdb's copy holds only in-frame clones and misses some; the assay was immunoSEQ multiplex PCR. The data show approximately 280,000 clones, roughly 76% seen once. Material: PBMCs, obtained at disease progression, from a patient treated with ibrutinib. This clonotype originated in a human donor with chronic lymphocytic leukemia. V gene TRBV7-2 combines with J gene TRBJ2-4; no firm D call. DNA for the CDR3: TGTGCCAGCAGCTTAGGGGTTGAAAACATTCAGTACTTC. The encoded protein is CASSLGVENIQYF.